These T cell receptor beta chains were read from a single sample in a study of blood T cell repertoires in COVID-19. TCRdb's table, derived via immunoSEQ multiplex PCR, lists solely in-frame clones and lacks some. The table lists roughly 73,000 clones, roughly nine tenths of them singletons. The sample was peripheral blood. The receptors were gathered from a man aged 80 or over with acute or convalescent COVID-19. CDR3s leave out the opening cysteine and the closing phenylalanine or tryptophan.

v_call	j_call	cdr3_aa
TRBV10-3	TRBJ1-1	AISESRFSTEAF
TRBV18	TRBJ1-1	ASSRDTGNTEAF
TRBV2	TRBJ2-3	ASSASGSTDTQY
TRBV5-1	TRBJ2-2	ASSLTGVTGELF
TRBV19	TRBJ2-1	ASMRTSGPNEQF
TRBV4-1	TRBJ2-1	ASSQDGLYNEQF
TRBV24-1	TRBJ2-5	ATSDGTGMQETQY
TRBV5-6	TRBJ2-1	ASSGLGGLAVNEQF
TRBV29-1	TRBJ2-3	SVGDRAPDTQY
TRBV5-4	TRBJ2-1	ASSFQDRGSYNEQF
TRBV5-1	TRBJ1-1	ASSLRGNTEAF
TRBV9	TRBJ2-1	ASSLRGRERGEQF
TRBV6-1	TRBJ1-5	ASSASVGGSPQPQH
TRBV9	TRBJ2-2	ASSVGTGEIGELF
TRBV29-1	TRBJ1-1	SVQQGGAAF
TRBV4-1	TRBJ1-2	ASSQDPGGDYGYT
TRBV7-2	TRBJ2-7	ASSLGTGYYEQY
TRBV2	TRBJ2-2	ASSEQGNTGELF
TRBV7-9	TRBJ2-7	ASSLALVPYEQY
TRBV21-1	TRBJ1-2	ASSKMGQGNGYT
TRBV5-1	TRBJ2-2	ASSNAGQPNTGELF
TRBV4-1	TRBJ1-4	ASSQAERGEKLF
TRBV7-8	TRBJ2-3	ASSTDRSDTQY
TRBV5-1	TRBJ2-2	ASSLVPANTGELF
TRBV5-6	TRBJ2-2	ASSWGPNTGELF
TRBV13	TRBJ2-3	ASSLVGLAGVTDTQY
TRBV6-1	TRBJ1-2	ASGLGQQYGYT
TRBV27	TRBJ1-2	ASSPIPGQVNYGYT
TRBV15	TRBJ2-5	ATSSRGFQETQY
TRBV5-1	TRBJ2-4	ASSSDRVQNIQY
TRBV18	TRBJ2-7	ASSPFRDSYEQY
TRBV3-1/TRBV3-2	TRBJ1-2	ASSLRHFYT
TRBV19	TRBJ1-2	ASRTPSGNYGYT
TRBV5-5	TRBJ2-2	ASSKREGTGELF
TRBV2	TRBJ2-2	ASSEALPGGLAGAETGELF
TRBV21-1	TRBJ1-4	ASSKQGQKGEKLF
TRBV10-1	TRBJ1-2	ASSESKGYGYT
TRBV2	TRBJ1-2	ASSEIGEYGYT
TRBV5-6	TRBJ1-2	ASRDRGKERGYT
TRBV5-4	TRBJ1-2	ASSLEGQGRSYT
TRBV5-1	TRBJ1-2	ASSLAGDYGYT
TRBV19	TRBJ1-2	ASTTTGPQSYGYT
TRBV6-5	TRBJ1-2	ASRTSGGNYGYT
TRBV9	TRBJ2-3	ASSVGGGDTQY
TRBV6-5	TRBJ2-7	ASSSRDRAVYEQY